Each of the 2 T cell receptor beta chains below was sequenced from the same sample in a study of shared clonotypes between healthy human individuals. Naive CD8 cells were CD45RO-negative, positively selected for CCR7, excluding terminally differentiated effector memory CD45RA+ cells. TCRdb keeps only in-frame clones here, not all; method: immunoSEQ multiplex PCR. The sample yields about 650,000 clones, around 95% seen once. Sequenced: naive CD8+ T cells sorted from blood. All receptors come from a woman aged 30 to 39 in good health.

This chain connects TRBV27 to TRBJ1-2; 8 bases are a match to TRBD1. Losses at the gene ends were 3 bases for V and 6 bases for J; bases not matched to a gene: 3. CDR3 length equals 13 residues. CDR1 is MNHEY, CDR2 SMNVEV, per germline (reference sequence). The CDR3 reads CASSFGQGHGYTF. The CDR3, as DNA: TGTGCCAGCAGTTTTGGACAGGGCCATGGCTACACCTTC.

The gene calls are TRBV6-1 and TRBJ2-5; D is undetermined. The ends were cut back, 2 bases at V and 4 bases at J, with 2 bases in the middle. CDR1 MNHNS and CDR2 SASEGT come from the germline V gene. The CDR3 is 11 amino acids. CDR3 sequence (DNA): TGTGCCAGCAGTGAAATAGAGACCCAGTACTTC. Protein: CASSEIETQYF.